Each of the 5 T cell receptor beta chains below was sequenced from the same sample in a study of regulatory T cells in long-lasting Graves disease. Through Arm-PCR of CDR3 regions and iRepertoire HTBI primers, TCR beta libraries were built. MiXCR, run by TCRdb on the multiplex PCR reads, gives a single entry per CDR3 protein. The sample lists 560,000 or so distinct CDR3 sequences; 15% to 20% were seen once. Time point denoted: newly diagnosed GD, antithyroid drugs for less than 3 months. There was RNA extracted from PBMCs, and the TCR library was made from it. These data were also filed under a second study, of T cells in Graves' hyperthyroidism and ophthalmopathy.

Sequencing was performed on peripheral blood mononuclear cells (PBMCs), taken at new diagnosis, from a patient treated with antithyroid drugs. Every receptor here comes from a man aged 18 to 29 with Graves disease.

In its sample, this clonotype was seen many times. The J gene is TRBJ2-5, the V gene TRBV12-3 or TRBV12-4; 7 nucleotides align to TRBD1. V was clipped by 6 bases and J by 5 bases; unmatched bases: 3. The CDR3 extends over 12 amino acids. CDR3 loop: CASRTGSETQYF. CDR3 nucleotides: TGTGCCAGCAGGACAGGGAGCGAGACCCAGTACTTC.

V gene TRBV30 combines with J gene TRBJ2-5; D may be TRBD2 (7 bases). Trimming removed 3 bases at V and 5 bases at J, with 10 bases between. The germline V gene has CDR1 GTSNPN and CDR2 SVGIG (reference sequence). The CDR3 has 12 residues. The CDR3 nucleotides read TGTGCCTGGAGCAGGGGAGGGGAGACCCAGTACTTC. It yields the protein CAWSRGGETQYF.

The count of this clonotype is one. The rearrangement joins TRBV19 to TRBJ2-1; tentative D call: TRBD2 (6 bases). The ends were cut back, 3 bases at V and 0 bases at J, with 6 bases in the middle. CDR3 length: 14 residues. Germline loops: CDR1 LNHDA, CDR2 SQIVND (reference sequence). The CDR3: CASSIGSSYNEQFF. CDR3 DNA: TGTGCCAGTAGTATCGGGAGCTCCTACAATGAGCAGTTCTTC. Filled out from reference TRBV19 and TRBJ2-1, the complete variable domain reads DGGITQSPKYLFRKEGQNVTLSCEQNLNHDAMYWYRQDPGQGLRLIYYSQIVNDFQKGDIAEGYSVSREKKESFPLTVTSAQKNPTAFYLCASSIGSSYNEQFFGPGTRLTVL.

This clonotype was seen many times. Sequence at one end of the junction differs from germline and may be a read error. V and J are TRBV6-1 and TRBJ1-1, with a tentative D call TRBD1 (5 bases). CDR1 and CDR2 from the germline V gene are MNHNS and SASEGT. The CDR3 runs 14 residues. This CDR3 is CASSEGASYTEAFF. The DNA of the CDR3 is TGTGCCAGCAGCGAAGGGGCCTCGTACACTGAAGCTTTCTTT.

This rearrangement joins TRBV19 to TRBJ1-4; D not resolved. Germline V gene sequence: CDR1 LNHDA, CDR2 SQIVND (reference sequence). V was shortened by 7 bases and J by 0 bases, with 12 bases between the two germline ends. The CDR3 is 15 residues long. CDR3 loop: CASIAMGATNEKLFF. CDR3 nucleotide sequence: TGTGCCAGTATCGCCATGGGAGCAACTAATGAAAAACTGTTTTTT. Based on the CDR3 plus reference TRBV19 and TRBJ1-4, the full variable domain is DGGITQSPKYLFRKEGQNVTLSCEQNLNHDAMYWYRQDPGQGLRLIYYSQIVNDFQKGDIAEGYSVSREKKESFPLTVTSAQKNPTAFYLCASIAMGATNEKLFFGSGTQLSVL.